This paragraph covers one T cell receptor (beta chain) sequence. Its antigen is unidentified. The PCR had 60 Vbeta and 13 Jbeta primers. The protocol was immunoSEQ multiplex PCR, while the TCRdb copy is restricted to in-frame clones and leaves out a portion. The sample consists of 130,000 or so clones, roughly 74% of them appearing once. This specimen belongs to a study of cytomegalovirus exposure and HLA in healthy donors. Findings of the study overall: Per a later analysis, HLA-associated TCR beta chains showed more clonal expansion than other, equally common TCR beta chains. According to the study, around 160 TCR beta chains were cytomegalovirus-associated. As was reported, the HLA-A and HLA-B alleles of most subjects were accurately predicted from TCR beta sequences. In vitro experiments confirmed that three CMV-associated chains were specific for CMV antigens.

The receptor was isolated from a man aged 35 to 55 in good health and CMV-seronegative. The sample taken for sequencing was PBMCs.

For the CDR3, the DNA is TGTGCCAGCAGCCCCGGGGGATACGGGAATGAAAAACTGTTTTTT. Amino acid sequence: CASSPGGYGNEKLFF. The chain is built from TRBV9 and TRBJ1-4; a weak D match, TRBD1 (5 bases). V was pared by 4 bases and J by 5 bases, with 15 bases between. CDR1 is SGDLS, CDR2 YYNGEE, per germline. This CDR3 has 15 amino acids.